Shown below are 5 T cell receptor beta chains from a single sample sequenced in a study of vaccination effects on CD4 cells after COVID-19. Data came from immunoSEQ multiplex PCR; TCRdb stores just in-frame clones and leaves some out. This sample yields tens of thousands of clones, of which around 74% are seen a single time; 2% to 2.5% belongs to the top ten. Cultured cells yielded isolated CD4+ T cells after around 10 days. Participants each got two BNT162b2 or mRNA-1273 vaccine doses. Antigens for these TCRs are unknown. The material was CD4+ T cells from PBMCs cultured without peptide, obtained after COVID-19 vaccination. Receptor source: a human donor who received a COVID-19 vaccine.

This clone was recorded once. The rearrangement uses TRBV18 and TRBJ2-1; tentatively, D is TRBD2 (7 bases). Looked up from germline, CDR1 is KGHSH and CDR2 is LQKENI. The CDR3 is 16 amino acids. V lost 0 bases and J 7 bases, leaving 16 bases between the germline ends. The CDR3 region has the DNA TGTGCCAGCTCACCACCGGGGGCGGGGGTAGCGAATGAGCAGTTCTTC. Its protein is CASSPPGAGVANEQFF.

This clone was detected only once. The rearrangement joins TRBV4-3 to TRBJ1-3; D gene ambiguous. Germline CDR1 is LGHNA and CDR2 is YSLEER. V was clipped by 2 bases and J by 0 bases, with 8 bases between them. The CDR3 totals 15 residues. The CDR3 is CASSQRVISGNTIYF. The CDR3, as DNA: TGCGCCAGCAGCCAAAGGGTGATCTCTGGAAACACCATATATTTT.

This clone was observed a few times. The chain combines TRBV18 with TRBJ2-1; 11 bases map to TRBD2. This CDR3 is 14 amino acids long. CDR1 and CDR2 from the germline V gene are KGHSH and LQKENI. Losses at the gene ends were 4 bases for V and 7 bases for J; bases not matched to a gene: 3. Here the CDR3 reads CASSLAGGQNEQFF. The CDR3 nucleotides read TGTGCCAGCTCACTAGCGGGGGGGCAGAATGAGCAGTTCTTC.

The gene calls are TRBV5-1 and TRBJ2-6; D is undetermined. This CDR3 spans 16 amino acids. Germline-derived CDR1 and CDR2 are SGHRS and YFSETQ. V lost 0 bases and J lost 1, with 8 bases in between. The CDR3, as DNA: TGCGCCAGCAGCTTGGAGTCCAGATCTGGGGCCAACGTCCTGACTTTC. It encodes CASSLESRSGANVLTF.

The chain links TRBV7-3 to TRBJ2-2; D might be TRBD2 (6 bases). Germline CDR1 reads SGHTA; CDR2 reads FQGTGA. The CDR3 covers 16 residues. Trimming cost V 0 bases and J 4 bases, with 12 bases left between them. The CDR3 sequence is CASSLTAGLGTGELFF. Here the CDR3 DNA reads TGTGCCAGCAGCTTAACGGCGGGGTTGGGCACCGGGGAGCTGTTTTTT. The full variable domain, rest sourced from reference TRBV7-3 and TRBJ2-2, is GAGVSQTPSNKVTEKGKYVELRCDPISGHTALYWYRQSLGQGPEFLIYFQGTGAADDSGLPNDRFFAVRPEGSVSTLKIQRTERGDSAVYLCASSLTAGLGTGELFFGEGSRLTVL.